This T cell receptor (beta chain) came from a study of cytomegalovirus exposure and HLA in healthy donors. Findings and limits, study-wide: Reports indicate that TCR beta sequences accurately predicted the HLA-A and HLA-B alleles of most subjects.

The PCR employed 60 Vbeta primers together with 13 Jbeta primers. Generated by immunoSEQ multiplex PCR, the TCRdb table keeps only in-frame clones and is missing some. The table has under 150,000 clones, around 10% seen once. These donors, healthy bone marrow donors, were studied. Per the germline V gene, CDR1 is SGHRS and CDR2 is YFSETQ. Deletions cut 2 bases from V and 4 bases from J, with 4 bases between. The length of the CDR3 is 12 residues. Regarding this clone: Its matching antigen is unknown.

Sequenced: PBMCs. The chain couples TRBV5-1 to TRBJ1-3, with D unresolved. The sequence derives from a male donor in good health and CMV-seronegative. As DNA, the CDR3 is TGCGCCAGCAGCTTTAGCGGAAACACCATATATTTT. It codes for CASSFSGNTIYF.